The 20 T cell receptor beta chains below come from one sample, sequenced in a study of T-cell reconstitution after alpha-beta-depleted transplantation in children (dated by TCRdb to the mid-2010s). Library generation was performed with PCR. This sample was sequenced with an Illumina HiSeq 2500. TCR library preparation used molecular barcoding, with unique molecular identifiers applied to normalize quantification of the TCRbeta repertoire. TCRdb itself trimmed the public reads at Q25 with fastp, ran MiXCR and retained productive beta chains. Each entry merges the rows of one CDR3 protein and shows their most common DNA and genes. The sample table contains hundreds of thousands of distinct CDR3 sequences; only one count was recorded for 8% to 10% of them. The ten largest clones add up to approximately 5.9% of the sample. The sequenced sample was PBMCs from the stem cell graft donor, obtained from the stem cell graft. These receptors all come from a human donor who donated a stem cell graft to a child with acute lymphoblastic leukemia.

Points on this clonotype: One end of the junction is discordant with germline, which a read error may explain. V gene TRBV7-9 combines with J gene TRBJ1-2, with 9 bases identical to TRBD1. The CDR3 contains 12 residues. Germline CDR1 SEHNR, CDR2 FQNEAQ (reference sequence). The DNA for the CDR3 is TGTGCCAGCAGCTTCCCAGGACAGGGGCCAGACTTC. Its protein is CASSFPGQGPDF.

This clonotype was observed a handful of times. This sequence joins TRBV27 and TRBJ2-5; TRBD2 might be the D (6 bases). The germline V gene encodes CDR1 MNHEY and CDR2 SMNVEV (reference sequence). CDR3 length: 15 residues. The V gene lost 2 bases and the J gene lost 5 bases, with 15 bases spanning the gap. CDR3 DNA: TGTGCCAGCAGTTTAAGGTTGGAGGGGTGGGAGACCCAGTACTTC. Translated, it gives CASSLRLEGWETQYF.

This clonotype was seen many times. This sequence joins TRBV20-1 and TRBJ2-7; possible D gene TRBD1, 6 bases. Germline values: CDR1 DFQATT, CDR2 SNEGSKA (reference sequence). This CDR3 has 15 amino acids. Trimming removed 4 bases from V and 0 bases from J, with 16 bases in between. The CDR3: CSATGASFSSYEQYF. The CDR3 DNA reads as TGCAGTGCTACAGGGGCCTCCTTCAGCTCCTACGAGCAGTACTTC.

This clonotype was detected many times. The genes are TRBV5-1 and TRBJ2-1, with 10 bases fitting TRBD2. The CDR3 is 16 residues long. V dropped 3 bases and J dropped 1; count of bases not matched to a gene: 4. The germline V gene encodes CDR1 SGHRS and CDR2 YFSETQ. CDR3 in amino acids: CASSSPSGGSYNEQFF. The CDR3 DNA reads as TGCGCCAGCAGCTCTCCTAGCGGGGGTTCCTACAATGAGCAGTTCTTC. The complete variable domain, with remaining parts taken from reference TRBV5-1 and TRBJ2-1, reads KAGVTQTPRYLIKTRGQQVTLSCSPISGHRSVSWYQQTPGQGLQFLFEYFSETQRNKGNFPGRFSGRQFSNSRSEMNVSTLELGDSALYLCASSSPSGGSYNEQFFGPGTRLTVL.

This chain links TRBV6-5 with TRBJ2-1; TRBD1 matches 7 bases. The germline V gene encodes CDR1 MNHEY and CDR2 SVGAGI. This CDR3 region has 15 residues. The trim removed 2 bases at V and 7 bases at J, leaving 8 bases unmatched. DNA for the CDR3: TGTGCCAGCAGTTACCAACCGACAGGGTTGAATGAGCAGTTCTTC. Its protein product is CASSYQPTGLNEQFF.

The CDR3 loop reads CASTPAGGAFSNQPQHF. The DNA for the CDR3 is TGTGCCAGCACCCCGGCCGGAGGTGCTTTTAGCAATCAGCCCCAGCATTTT. This sequence joins TRBV12-3 or TRBV12-4 and TRBJ1-5; no clear D gene. Trimming removed 7 bases at V and 0 bases at J, with 19 bases between. The CDR3 covers 17 residues.

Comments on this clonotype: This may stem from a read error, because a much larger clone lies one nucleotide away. The CDR3 nucleotides read TGTGCCAGCAGTCCCGGGACAGGGAGGAGGACTGAAGCTTTCTTT. Translating it yields CASSPGTGRRTEAFF. This chain joins TRBV6-1 and TRBJ1-1, with TRBD1 matching over 9 bases. Germline V CDR1 and CDR2: MNHNS, SASEGT. Trimming took 5 bases from V and 5 from J; bases not matched to a gene: 9. The length of the CDR3 is 15 residues.

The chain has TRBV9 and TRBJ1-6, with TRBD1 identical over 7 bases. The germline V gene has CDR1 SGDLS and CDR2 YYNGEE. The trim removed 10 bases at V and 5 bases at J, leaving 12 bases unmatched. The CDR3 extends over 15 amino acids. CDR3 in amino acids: CASSKTGQDNSPLHF. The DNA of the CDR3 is TGTGCCTCCTCTAAAACCGGACAGGATAATTCACCCCTCCACTTT.

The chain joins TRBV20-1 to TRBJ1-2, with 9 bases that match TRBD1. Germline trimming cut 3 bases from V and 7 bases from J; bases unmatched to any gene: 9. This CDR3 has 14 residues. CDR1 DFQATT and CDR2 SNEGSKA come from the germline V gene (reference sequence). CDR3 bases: TGCAGTGCTAGTCTACCGGGACAGGGTGGTGGCTACACCTTC. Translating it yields CSASLPGQGGGYTF.

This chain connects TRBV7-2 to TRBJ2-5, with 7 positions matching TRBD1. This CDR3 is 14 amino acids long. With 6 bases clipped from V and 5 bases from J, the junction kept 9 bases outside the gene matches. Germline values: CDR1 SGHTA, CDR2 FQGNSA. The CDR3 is CASRITGDRETQYF. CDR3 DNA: TGTGCCAGCAGAATAACAGGGGACCGGGAGACCCAGTACTTC.

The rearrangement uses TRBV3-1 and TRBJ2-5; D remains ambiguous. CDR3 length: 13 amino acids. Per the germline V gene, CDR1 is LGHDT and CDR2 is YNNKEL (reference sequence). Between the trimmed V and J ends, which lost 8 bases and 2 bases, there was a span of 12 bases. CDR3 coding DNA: TGTGCCAGCCGTCTAAGCGTACAAGAGACCCAGTACTTC. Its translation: CASRLSVQETQYF.

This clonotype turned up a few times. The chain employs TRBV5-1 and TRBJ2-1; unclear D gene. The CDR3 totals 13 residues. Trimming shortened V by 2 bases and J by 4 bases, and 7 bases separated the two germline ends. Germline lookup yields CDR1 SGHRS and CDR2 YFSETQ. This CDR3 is CASSFYSYNEQFF. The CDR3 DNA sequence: TGCGCCAGCAGCTTCTACAGTTACAATGAGCAGTTCTTC.

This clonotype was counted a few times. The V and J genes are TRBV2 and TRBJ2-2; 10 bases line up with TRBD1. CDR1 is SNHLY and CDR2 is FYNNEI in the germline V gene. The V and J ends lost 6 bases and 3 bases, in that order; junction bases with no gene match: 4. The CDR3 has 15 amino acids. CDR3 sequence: CASRTGTGDTGELFF. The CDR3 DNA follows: TGTGCCAGCAGGACCGGGACAGGGGACACCGGGGAGCTGTTTTTT.

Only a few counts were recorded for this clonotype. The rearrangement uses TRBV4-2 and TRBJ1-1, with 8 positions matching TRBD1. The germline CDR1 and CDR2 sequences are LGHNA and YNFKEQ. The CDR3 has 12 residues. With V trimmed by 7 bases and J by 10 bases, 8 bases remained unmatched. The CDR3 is CASTYRGKGAFF. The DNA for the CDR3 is TGTGCCAGCACCTACAGGGGGAAAGGAGCTTTCTTT.

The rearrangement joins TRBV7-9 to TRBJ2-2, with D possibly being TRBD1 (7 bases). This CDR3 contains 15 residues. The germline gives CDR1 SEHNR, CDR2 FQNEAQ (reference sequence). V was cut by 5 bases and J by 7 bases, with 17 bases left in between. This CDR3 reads CASSRGTVIVGELFF. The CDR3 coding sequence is TGTGCCAGCAGCCGCGGGACAGTAATAGTCGGGGAGCTGTTTTTT.

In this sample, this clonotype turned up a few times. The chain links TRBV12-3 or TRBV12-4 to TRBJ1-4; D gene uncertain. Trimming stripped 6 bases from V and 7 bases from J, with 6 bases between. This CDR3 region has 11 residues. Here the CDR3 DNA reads TGTGCCAGCAGGAGATCTGAAAAACTGTTTTTT. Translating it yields CASRRSEKLFF.

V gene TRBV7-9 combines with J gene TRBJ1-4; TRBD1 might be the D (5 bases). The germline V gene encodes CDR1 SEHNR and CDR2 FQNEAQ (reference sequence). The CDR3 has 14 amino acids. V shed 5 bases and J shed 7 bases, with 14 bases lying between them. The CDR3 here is CASSASGEGEKLFF. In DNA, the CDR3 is TGTGCCAGCAGCGCGTCGGGGGAGGGTGAAAAACTGTTTTTT.

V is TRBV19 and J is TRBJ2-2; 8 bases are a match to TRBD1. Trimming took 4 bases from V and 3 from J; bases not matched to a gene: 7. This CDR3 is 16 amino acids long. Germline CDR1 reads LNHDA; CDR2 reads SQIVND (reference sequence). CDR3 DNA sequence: TGTGCCAGTAGTACCACCGCAGGGGGCTACACCGGGGAGCTGTTTTTT. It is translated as CASSTTAGGYTGELFF.

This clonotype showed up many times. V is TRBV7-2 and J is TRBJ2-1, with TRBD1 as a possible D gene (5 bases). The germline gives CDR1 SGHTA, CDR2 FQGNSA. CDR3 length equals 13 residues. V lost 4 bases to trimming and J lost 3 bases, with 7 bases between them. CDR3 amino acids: CASSWTNYNEQFF. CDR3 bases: TGTGCCAGCAGCTGGACAAACTACAATGAGCAGTTCTTC.

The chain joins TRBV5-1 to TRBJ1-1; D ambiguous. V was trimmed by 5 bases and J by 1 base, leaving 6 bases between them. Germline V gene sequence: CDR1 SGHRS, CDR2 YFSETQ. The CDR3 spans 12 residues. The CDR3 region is CASRTGNTEAFF. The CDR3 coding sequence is TGCGCCAGCAGAACGGGGAACACTGAAGCTTTCTTT.